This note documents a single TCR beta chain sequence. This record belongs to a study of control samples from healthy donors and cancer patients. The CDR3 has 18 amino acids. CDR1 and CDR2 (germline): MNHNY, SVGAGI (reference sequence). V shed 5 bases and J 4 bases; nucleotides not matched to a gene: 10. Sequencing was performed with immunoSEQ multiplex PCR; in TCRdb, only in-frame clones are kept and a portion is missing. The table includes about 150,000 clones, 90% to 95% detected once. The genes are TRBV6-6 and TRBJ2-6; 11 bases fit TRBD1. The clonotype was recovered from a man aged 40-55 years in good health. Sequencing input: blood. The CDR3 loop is CASSLSGQGAAGANVLTF. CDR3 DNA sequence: TGTGCCAGCAGTCTATCAGGACAGGGGGCAGCAGGGGCCAACGTCCTGACTTTC.